These 25 T cell receptor beta chains share one sample of origin, sequenced in a study of post-analysis software for immune sequencing data. Prepared TCR beta cDNA libraries contained unique molecular identifiers. TCRdb re-derived calls from the PCR reads in MiXCR, one entry per CDR3 protein. The table lists roughly 730,000 distinct CDR3 sequences, 25% to 30% of them singletons, with more than 0.55% in the top ten. These receptors lack a known antigen. Notes on the study in general: In patients, TRBV5-6, TRBV5-1 and TRBV20-1 belonged to roughly 5 TRBV segments found more frequently than in controls.

Sequenced: blood. The receptors here all came from a girl between 5 and 17 years old with multiple sclerosis.

J is TRBJ2-5 and V is TRBV6-1; maybe TRBD2 (7 bases). The CDR3 totals 20 residues. V was shortened by 4 bases and J by 2 bases, with 29 bases between the two germline ends. Germline CDR1 and CDR2: MNHNS and SASEGT. CDR3 nucleotides: TGTGCCAGCAGTGGAGGGGGGGGGTTTTCCCAGGGTTTGGCGCAAGAGACCCAGTACTTC. It translates to CASSGGGGFSQGLAQETQYF.

This clonotype was counted a few times. V is TRBV29-1 and J is TRBJ2-2; no firm D call. CDR3 length: 14 amino acids. V was shortened by 4 bases and J by 0 bases, with 9 bases between the two germline ends. Germline lookup yields CDR1 SQVTM and CDR2 ANQGSEA. CDR3 sequence: CSVARSANTGELFF. DNA of the CDR3: TGCAGCGTTGCGAGGAGTGCGAACACCGGGGAGCTGTTTTTT.

This clonotype appeared a few times. The chain is built from TRBV7-2 and TRBJ2-7, with D unresolved. Germline CDR1 is SGHTA and CDR2 is FQGNSA. CDR3 length: 13 residues. V was pared by 5 bases and J by 3 bases, with 11 bases between. The CDR3: CASSIRNFYEQYF. DNA of the CDR3: TGTGCCAGCAGCATCCGGAACTTCTACGAGCAGTACTTC.

This clonotype was seen more than once but under ten times. Here the CDR3 reads CAIARDRVSYEQYF. In nucleotides, the CDR3 is TGTGCCATCGCCCGGGACAGGGTCTCCTACGAGCAGTACTTC. The V and J genes are TRBV10-3 and TRBJ2-7; TRBD1 agrees at 9 bases. The V gene end was trimmed by 8 bases and the J gene end by 0 bases; junction bases not matched to a gene: 5. CDR1 and CDR2 (germline): ENHRY, SYGVKD. This CDR3 contains 14 residues.

The DNA for the CDR3 is TGCGCCAGCAGCCAAGATGAAGGGGGTGGGCTCTCCGTCACAGATACGCAGTATTTT. Residues: CASSQDEGGGLSVTDTQYF. This chain joins TRBV4-1 and TRBJ2-3, with D perhaps TRBD1 (6 bases). This CDR3 contains 19 residues. The germline CDR1 and CDR2 sequences are MGHRA and YSYEKL. V lost 0 bases and J 2 bases, leaving 21 bases between the germline ends.

This clonotype has a handful of counts. The V gene is TRBV6-5, the J gene TRBJ2-1; D possibly corresponds to TRBD2 (7 bases). Germline-derived CDR1 and CDR2 are MNHEY and SVGAGI. V lost 8 bases and J 14 bases, leaving 19 bases between the germline ends. This CDR3 has 12 residues. CDR3 DNA sequence: TGTGCCAGCCGCGCGATCAGAGGGGGGGAGTTCTTC. The encoded protein is CASRAIRGGEFF.

This clonotype was seen many times. The chain recombines TRBV10-2 with TRBJ2-5; 7 positions match TRBD2. Germline V gene lookup returns CDR1 WSHSY and CDR2 SAAADI. The CDR3 loop spans 13 amino acids. V trimming: 0 bases; J trimming: 11 bases; junction bases outside the gene matches: 6. The CDR3 DNA reads as TGCGCCAGCAGTGAGTCGAGTGGGAGGGAGCAGTACTTC. It is translated as CASSESSGREQYF.

There are a few counts of this clonotype. The rearrangement uses TRBV29-1 and TRBJ1-1; D remains unclear. The germline V gene has CDR1 SQVTM and CDR2 ANQGSEA. V lost 4 bases and J 6 bases, leaving 18 bases between the germline ends. The CDR3 loop spans 14 amino acids. The CDR3 region is CSVGEGGLWAEAFF. In nucleotides, the CDR3 is TGCAGCGTTGGAGAGGGAGGCCTTTGGGCTGAAGCTTTCTTT.

The table lists this clonotype with many counts. This chain joins TRBV4-3 and TRBJ2-7; perhaps TRBD1 as D (5 bases). Looked up from germline, CDR1 is LGHNA and CDR2 is YSLEER. This CDR3 is 15 amino acids long. V was shortened by 4 bases and J by 1 base, with 14 bases between the two germline ends. The chain's CDR3 is CASSLWGRSSYEQYF. As DNA, the CDR3 is TGCGCCAGCAGCCTCTGGGGCAGGTCGTCCTACGAGCAGTACTTC.

This clonotype was counted at least ten times. The V call is TRBV29-1, the J call TRBJ2-7; 10 bases fit TRBD2. The germline V gene has CDR1 SQVTM and CDR2 ANQGSEA. This CDR3 contains 14 residues. The ends lost 2 bases at V and 4 bases at J; junction bases unmatched: 5. The CDR3 is CSVERSGRAYEQYF. The CDR3 bases are TGCAGCGTTGAACGAAGCGGGAGGGCGTACGAGCAGTACTTC.

This clonotype was seen a few times. The chain employs TRBV6-6 and TRBJ2-1, with TRBD2 matching 9 bases. The V and J ends lost 0 bases and 6 bases, in that order; junction bases with no gene match: 6. The CDR3 has 16 amino acids. Germline loops: CDR1 MNHNY, CDR2 SVGAGI (reference sequence). The CDR3 protein is CASSYSTSGLSNEQFF. For the CDR3, the DNA is TGTGCCAGCAGTTACTCAACTAGCGGGTTGAGCAATGAGCAGTTCTTC.

This clonotype was counted many times. V and J are TRBV7-7 and TRBJ2-7, with a tentative D call TRBD2 (5 bases). Germline V gene data show CDR1 as SSHAT and CDR2 as FNYEAQ (reference sequence). The CDR3 has 15 amino acids. V was clipped by 6 bases and J by 3 bases, with 18 bases between them. CDR3 sequence: CASSATAKRDYEQYF. As DNA, the CDR3 is TGTGCCAGCAGTGCCACGGCCAAACGGGACTACGAGCAGTACTTC.

The table lists this clonotype with a few counts. V usage is TRBV7-2 and J usage is TRBJ2-1; D call uncertain. Trimming removed 5 bases from V and 4 bases from J, with 18 bases in between. CDR3 size: 16 residues. Germline assignment: CDR1 SGHTA and CDR2 FQGNSA. CDR3 DNA sequence: TGTGCCAGCAGCCCCTTTGAAACAGACCCATACAATGAGCAGTTCTTC. It specifies CASSPFETDPYNEQFF.

This clonotype was counted between two and nine times. J is TRBJ2-2 and V is TRBV12-3 or TRBV12-4, with D unresolved. V gave up 5 bases and J gave up 4 bases, with 8 bases separating them. The CDR3 covers 13 residues. CDR3 in amino acids: CASSLGITGELFF. As DNA, the CDR3 is TGTGCCAGCAGTCTGGGGATCACCGGGGAGCTGTTTTTT.

The chain joins TRBV28 to TRBJ2-7; TRBD2 agrees at 7 bases. Trimming cost V 2 bases and J 10 bases; bases outside gene matches: 11. Germline V gene sequence: CDR1 MDHEN, CDR2 SYDVKM. The CDR3 totals 14 residues. The CDR3 loop is CASSLRGVWDPQYF. As DNA, the CDR3 is TGTGCCAGCAGTTTACGGGGGGTTTGGGACCCTCAGTACTTC.

The V gene is TRBV29-1, the J gene TRBJ2-6; no definite D call. Germline loops: CDR1 SQVTM, CDR2 ANQGSEA. The CDR3 spans 15 residues. V gave up 7 bases and J gave up 0 bases, with 13 bases separating them. CDR3 loop: CSAGDRASGANVLTF. CDR3 in DNA: TGCAGCGCCGGCGACCGGGCCTCTGGGGCCAACGTCCTGACTTTC.

The chain recombines TRBV7-9 with TRBJ2-7; 7 bases are a match to TRBD1. This CDR3 region has 15 residues. Germline V lookup: CDR1 SEHNR, CDR2 FQNEAQ (reference sequence). The V segment lost 3 bases and the J segment 1 base; nucleotides outside the gene matches: 6. CDR3 nucleotides: TGTGCCAGCAGCTTTCCAAAGGGACAGTCCTACGAGCAGTACTTC. Protein sequence: CASSFPKGQSYEQYF.

This clonotype was counted only a few times. The chain carries TRBV7-2 and TRBJ2-5; D assignment may be TRBD1 or TRBD2 (6 bases each). TRBJ2-7 matches the DNA end more closely, so the J call is doubtful. Germline V gene sequence: CDR1 SGHTA, CDR2 FQGNSA. This CDR3 spans 15 amino acids. CDR3 residues: CASSLGGGPIYEQYF. The CDR3 nucleotides are TGTGCCAGCAGCTTAGGAGGGGGGCCCATCTACGAGCAGTACTTC.

This sequence joins TRBV7-8 and TRBJ2-5, with 7 bases lining up with TRBD2. Germline V CDR1 and CDR2: SGHVS, FQNEAQ. The V segment lost 2 bases and the J segment 5 bases; nucleotides outside the gene matches: 5. CDR3 length equals 14 residues. The CDR3 loop reads CASSLPGGVETQYF. The CDR3 DNA is TGTGCCAGCAGCTTACCGGGAGGAGTGGAGACCCAGTACTTC.

This clonotype showed up just a few times. V and J are TRBV27 and TRBJ2-1; TRBD2 matches 12 bases. CDR1 and CDR2 (germline): MNHEY, SMNVEV (reference sequence). This CDR3 is built from 15 residues. With V trimmed by 5 bases and J by 15 bases, 14 bases remained unmatched. DNA for the CDR3: TGTGCCAGCAGTCCTACCGGACTAGCGGGGCTAGTGCCGTTCTTC. It yields the protein CASSPTGLAGLVPFF.

This sequence joins TRBV6-5 and TRBJ1-2; unclear D gene. Germline CDR1 MNHEY, CDR2 SVGAGI. CDR3 length equals 14 residues. Trimming removed 10 bases from V and 3 bases from J, with 18 bases in between. The CDR3 loop reads CANKPPVLDYGYTF. Here the CDR3 DNA reads TGTGCCAACAAACCCCCGGTATTGGACTATGGCTACACCTTC.

About this clonotype: Its ends do not fully match the called genes, so a read error is possible. The chain has TRBV3-1 and TRBJ2-1, with 8 positions matching TRBD2. This CDR3 is 14 amino acids long. From germline, CDR1 is LGHDT and CDR2 YNNKEL (reference sequence). The CDR3 DNA reads as TGCGCCAGCAGCCAGCCCGGGGGGGACAATGAGCAGTTCTTC. This sequence encodes CASSQPGGDNEQFF.

CDR3 residues: CASSQDGRGSYNEQFF. CDR3 DNA sequence: TGTGCCAGCAGCCAAGATGGCAGGGGGTCCTACAATGAGCAGTTCTTC. The V gene is TRBV3-1, the J gene TRBJ2-1; 7 bases are a match to TRBD1. CDR1 is LGHDT, CDR2 YNNKEL, per germline (reference sequence). The CDR3 length is 16 residues. The V segment lost 0 bases and the J segment 1 base; nucleotides outside the gene matches: 3.

The table lists this clonotype with a few counts. V is TRBV7-2 and J is TRBJ2-5; TRBD1 matches at 11 bases. Trimming cost V 5 bases and J 5 bases; bases outside gene matches: 7. The CDR3 has 15 amino acids. CDR1 and CDR2 (germline): SGHTA, FQGNSA. DNA for the CDR3: TGTGCCAGCAGCCCTGGACAGGGGGCATGGGAGACCCAGTACTTC. This encodes CASSPGQGAWETQYF. Full variable domain (outside the CDR3, taken from reference TRBV7-2 and TRBJ2-5): GAGVSQSPSNKVTEKGKDVELRCDPISGHTALYWYRQSLGQGLEFLIYFQGNSAPDKSGLPSDRFSAERTGGSVSTLTIQRTQQEDSAVYLCASSPGQGAWETQYFGPGTRLLVL.

This clonotype appeared a few times. The chain uses TRBV3-1 and TRBJ2-1; 8 nucleotides match TRBD2. J gave up 5 bases and V 2 bases, and 5 bases lay outside the gene matches. This CDR3 has 15 amino acids. CDR1 and CDR2 (germline): LGHDT, YNNKEL (reference sequence). The CDR3 sequence: CASSQRLARHNEQFF. CDR3 coding DNA: TGTGCCAGCAGCCAACGACTAGCGCGGCACAATGAGCAGTTCTTC.